Detailed here is one T cell receptor (beta chain). The germline V gene has CDR1 KGHSH and CDR2 LQKENI. The CDR3 spans 16 residues. V shed 4 bases, J shed 2 bases, and the junction held 7 bases outside the gene matches. This entry is derived from a study of T cells in Graves' hyperthyroidism and ophthalmopathy. The TCR beta CDR3 regions underwent amplification using RNA transcripts as the source. When the TCR CDR3 underwent first-round RT-PCR, the HTBI primer set was used. Using its own MiXCR run on the multiplex PCR reads, TCRdb lists one record per CDR3 protein. In the table there are some 650,000 distinct CDR3 sequences, around 15% of which are singletons.

The receptor was derived from a woman aged 40 to 55 with Graves' ophthalmopathy. The sequenced material came from blood. The chain links TRBV18 to TRBJ1-3; 8 bases match TRBD1. This CDR3 reads CASSQRTGRTGNTIYF. The CDR3 nucleotides are TGTGCCAGCTCACAAAGGACAGGGAGGACTGGAAACACCATATATTTT.